Detailed here is one TCR beta chain. Generated by immunoSEQ multiplex PCR, the TCRdb table keeps only in-frame clones and is missing some. The repertoire holds some 70,000 clones, 80% to 90% seen once, with roughly 2.8% in the top ten. Germline trimming cut 6 bases from V and 2 bases from J; bases unmatched to any gene: 12. This CDR3 spans 16 amino acids. Germline-derived CDR1 and CDR2 are LGHDT and YNNKEL (reference sequence). The sample comes from a study of blood T cell repertoires in COVID-19. Sequencing used peripheral blood. This TCR was sampled from a middle-aged man with acute or convalescent COVID-19. V is TRBV3-1 (or the pseudogene TRBV3-2) and J is TRBJ2-7; 8 bases are shared with TRBD2. CDR3 protein: CASSQPRGSGTYEQYF. The CDR3 coding sequence is TGTGCCAGCAGTCAACCCCGGGGTAGCGGGACCTACGAGCAGTACTTC.